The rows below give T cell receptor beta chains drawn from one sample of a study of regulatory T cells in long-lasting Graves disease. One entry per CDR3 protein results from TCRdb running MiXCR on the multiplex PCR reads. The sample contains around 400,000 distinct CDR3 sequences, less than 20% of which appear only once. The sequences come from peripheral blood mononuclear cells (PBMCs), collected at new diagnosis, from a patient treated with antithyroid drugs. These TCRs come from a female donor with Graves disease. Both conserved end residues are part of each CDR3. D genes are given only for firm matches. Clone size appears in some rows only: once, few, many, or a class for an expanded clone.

cdr3_nt: TGCGCCAGCAGTGAGTCGGGGGCAAGAGGGGAGACCCAGTACTTC
cdr3_aa: CASSESGARGETQYF
d_call: .
clone_size: many
j_call: TRBJ2-5
v_call: TRBV10-1

cdr3_nt: TGTGCCAGCAGTGTGGTAGGGGCGGGGAGCTATGGCTACACCTTC
cdr3_aa: CASSVVGAGSYGYTF
d_call: .
clone_size: many
j_call: TRBJ1-2
v_call: TRBV2

cdr3_nt: TGTGCCAGCAGCCTAAACGACTGGGGGGAGCGCACCGGGGAGCTGTTTTTT
cdr3_aa: CASSLNDWGERTGELFF
d_call: .
clone_size: few
j_call: TRBJ2-2
v_call: TRBV7-3

cdr3_nt: TGCGCCAGCAGCCAAGATCTCGTGACTAGCATATGGGAGACCCAGTACTTC
cdr3_aa: CASSQDLVTSIWETQYF
d_call: TRBD2
clone_size: few
j_call: TRBJ2-5
v_call: TRBV4-1

cdr3_nt: TGTGCCAGCAAAACCACAGGGGGCAATTTAGGCAATCAGCCCCAGCATTTT
cdr3_aa: CASKTTGGNLGNQPQHF
d_call: TRBD1
clone_size: many
j_call: TRBJ1-5
v_call: TRBV6-1

cdr3_nt: TGTGCCAGCAGCTTGTCTCCCAGGGGGCATGAGCAGTTCTTC
cdr3_aa: CASSLSPRGHEQFF
d_call: TRBD1
clone_size: .
j_call: TRBJ2-1
v_call: TRBV11-3

cdr3_nt: TGTGCCAGCAGTTCACAAGCCATAAATCAGCCCCAGCATTTT
cdr3_aa: CASSSQAINQPQHF
d_call: .
clone_size: many
j_call: TRBJ1-5
v_call: TRBV6-5

cdr3_nt: TGTGCCAGCAGTTACTCGATCCCTAGCGGGGAAACCTACGAGCAGTACTTC
cdr3_aa: CASSYSIPSGETYEQYF
d_call: TRBD2
clone_size: many
j_call: TRBJ2-7
v_call: TRBV6-5

cdr3_nt: TGTGCCAGCAGCCTCCCTTCAGTCCAAGAGACCCAGTACTTC
cdr3_aa: CASSLPSVQETQYF
d_call: .
clone_size: many
j_call: TRBJ2-5
v_call: TRBV12-3/TRBV12-4

cdr3_nt: TGCAGCGTTTACGCGACAGGGGAAAAATACAATGAGCAGTTCTTC
cdr3_aa: CSVYATGEKYNEQFF
d_call: TRBD1
clone_size: many
j_call: TRBJ2-1
v_call: TRBV29-1

cdr3_nt: TGTGCCAGTCATTCAAAGAACACTGAAGCTTTCTTT
cdr3_aa: CASHSKNTEAFF
d_call: .
clone_size: few
j_call: TRBJ1-1
v_call: TRBV19

cdr3_nt: TGTGCCAGCTCACCACCGACTAGCGGAGTGAAAAAGTTC
cdr3_aa: CASSPPTSGVKKF
d_call: TRBD2
clone_size: few
j_call: TRBJ2-1
v_call: TRBV18

cdr3_nt: TGTGCCAGCAGCCAAGTAAGGGGTTACTACAATGAGCAGTTCTTC
cdr3_aa: CASSQVRGYYNEQFF
d_call: .
clone_size: few
j_call: TRBJ2-1
v_call: TRBV14

cdr3_nt: TGCGCCAGCAGCCAAGATCCGGACCCGGGGTCACCCCTCCACTTT
cdr3_aa: CASSQDPDPGSPLHF
d_call: .
clone_size: many
j_call: TRBJ1-6
v_call: TRBV4-3

cdr3_nt: TGCGCCAGCAGTGAGGCTCAGGGGACGGGCACTGAAGCTTTCTTT
cdr3_aa: CASSEAQGTGTEAFF
d_call: .
clone_size: many
j_call: TRBJ1-1
v_call: TRBV10-1

cdr3_nt: TGTGCCAGCAGTGCTCAGGGGGCGGGAGGCTACACCTTC
cdr3_aa: CASSAQGAGGYTF
d_call: TRBD1
clone_size: many
j_call: TRBJ1-2
v_call: TRBV6-4

cdr3_nt: TGTGCCAGCAGTCCCGCTTTCTACGAGCAGTACTTC
cdr3_aa: CASSPAFYEQYF
d_call: .
clone_size: many
j_call: TRBJ2-7
v_call: TRBV28

cdr3_nt: TGCAGCGTTGACCCCCTCGCCGGGGGGGACAGGGGCCCGAACACTGAAGCTTTCTTT
cdr3_aa: CSVDPLAGGDRGPNTEAFF
d_call: TRBD1
clone_size: few
j_call: TRBJ1-1
v_call: TRBV29-1